This T cell receptor beta chain emerged from a study of spatial heterogeneity in lung cancer (dated by TCRdb to between 2019 and 2020). About the full investigation: Beta-chain transcripts were consistently detected in greater numbers than alpha-chain transcripts, which likely reflects a higher abundance of beta-chain transcripts. Nonsynonymous mutation counts, determined by whole-exome sequencing of tumor tissue, were related to features of the TCR repertoire. At surgery, roughly 220 tumor regions, roughly 63 matched nontumor lung samples and 50 to 60 PBMC samples were TCR-sequenced for both alpha and beta chains. In the raw uncorrected reads, each unique combination of TCR and UMI appeared more than ten times on average. In non-small cell lung cancer, the study quantitatively compared TCR alpha and beta repertoires across several tumor regions, matched nontumor lung, and blood.

Library construction relied on 5' RACE. Sequencing was performed on a NextSeq 500. In the TCR library protocol, a unique molecular identifier was attached to each TCR cDNA molecule so that PCR and sequencing errors could be corrected. From the authors' description of their analysis: TCR identification, UMI-based error correction and CDR3 extraction were performed with Decombinator tools. Expanded TCRs were defined as those above a frequency of 2 per 1,000, corresponding to the top 1% of the tumor frequency distribution. Rényi diversity was computed with the R vegan package after subsampling each repertoire 100 times to 5,000 TCRs. CDR3 similarity networks were constructed using string-kernel similarity of amino acid triplets, with links drawn between CDR3s whose pairwise similarity was above 0.82. TCRdb reworked the public reads: Q25 trimming with fastp, MiXCR clone assembly, productive beta chains retained. Duplicate CDR3 protein sequences are folded into a single record with the most common DNA and genes. In this record, the V and J calls reflect TCRdb's handling and not the investigators' own analysis. Present in this sample are some 20,000 distinct CDR3 sequences, 3% to 3.5% of which were seen just once. Under 30% of the sample is taken by the ten largest.

The research as a whole found: Additional single-cell paired TCR alpha and beta sequencing was considered necessary to confirm, at a functional level, the hypothesis that regional TCRs recognize regional mutations. Ubiquitous expanded tumor TCRs were detected in blood more often at tumor resection than at routine follow-up.

In its sample, this clonotype was seen many times. This receptor's antigen is unknown. Base qualities are not provided; no much larger clone lies one nucleotide away. Per the publication, the time point label means: sample taken at primary tumor resection. TCR sequencing used whole RNA extracted from tumor and nontumor lung tissue, or from cryopreserved PBMC samples, without cell sorting. Samples were obtained from around 72 patients with early-stage, untreated non-small cell lung cancer from the lung TRACERx cohort. Patients were selected for TCR sequencing only if sufficient RNA was available from at least two tumor regions. The sequence was obtained from a female donor with early-stage non-small cell lung cancer. The material sequenced was PBMCs, taken at surgery.

In nucleotide form, the sequence is TGCAGTGCTAGAGGAATTAATGAAAAACTGTTTTTT. This encodes CSARGINEKLFF. The chain was built from TRBV20-1 and TRBJ1-4, with no D gene named confidently. The CDR3 starts with the cysteine, ends with the phenylalanine, and has 12 residues. Solely the CDR3 DNA is kept, with 36 bases framed from the first base. V lost 1 base and J lost 4 bases; the stretch between them is 4 bases long. Per the germline V gene (reference sequence), DFQATT is the CDR1 and SNEGSKA is the CDR2.